Detailed here is one T cell receptor beta chain. These data originate in a study of blood T cell repertoires in COVID-19. Germline V gene lookup returns CDR1 LGHNA and CDR2 YSLEER. The CDR3 consists of 16 residues. The V end lost 0 bases, the J end lost 7 bases, and 13 bases lay between the germline ends. As handled by the study authors: Amplification of reference gene primers provided the estimated nucleated cell counts. Data came from immunoSEQ multiplex PCR; TCRdb stores just in-frame clones and leaves some out. V and J calls and clone size come straight from that table; D and trimming were deduced from the DNA. The data contain around 150,000 clones, around 80% of them singletons.

This TCR derives from a woman aged 80 or over with acute or convalescent COVID-19. The V call is TRBV4-3, the J call TRBJ2-6, with D perhaps matching TRBD1 (5 bases). The sequenced material came from peripheral blood. CDR3 sequence reads: CASSQDLAGYANVLTF. The CDR3 DNA reads as TGCGCCAGCAGCCAAGATCTGGCAGGGTATGCCAACGTCCTGACTTTC.